This T cell receptor (beta chain) came from a study of blood T cell repertoires in COVID-19. Study-level background: The origin of the acute and convalescent COVID-19 samples was the United States, Italy and Spain. The analysed material was cDNA or gDNA that came from T cells, B-cell-depleted T cells, or PBMCs.

Original methodology: Estimated nucleated cell counts came from reference gene primer amplification. Libraries were prepared by immunoSEQ multiplex PCR; TCRdb keeps only in-frame clonotypes and omits some of them. That table supplies the V and J calls and clone size; D and trimming were determined from the DNA. The repertoire consists of 70,000 or so clones, with around 80% occurring once and the leading ten covering around 13%. Per the germline V gene, CDR1 is MRHNA and CDR2 is SNTAGT. This CDR3 contains 17 residues. Germline trimming cut 2 bases from V and 0 bases from J; bases unmatched to any gene: 4. Seattle-derived patients entered the study during active infection and were followed longitudinally.

The chain uses TRBV6-4 and TRBJ2-6; TRBD1 aligns across 7 bases. The material sequenced was peripheral blood. This receptor was obtained from a man between 45 and 60 years old with COVID-19, enrolled during active disease. DNA for the CDR3: TGTGCCAGCAGTGACGGGACAGTGAACTCTGGGGCCAACGTCCTGACTTTC. This sequence encodes CASSDGTVNSGANVLTF.